One and the same sample provided the 30 T cell receptor beta chains below, sequenced in a study of blood T cell repertoires in COVID-19. Generated by immunoSEQ multiplex PCR, the TCRdb table keeps only in-frame clones and is missing some. The data contain about 260,000 clones, about 88% of them singletons. The sequenced sample consisted of peripheral blood. These receptors were taken from a woman aged 60-70 years with COVID-19, enrolled during active disease.

V gene TRBV28 combines with J gene TRBJ1-4, with TRBD1 matching 7 bases. The CDR3 runs to 15 residues. In germline, CDR1 is MDHEN, CDR2 SYDVKM. The trim removed 5 bases at V and 2 bases at J, leaving 5 bases unmatched. CDR3 coding DNA: TGTGCCAGCAGTAGACAGGGCGGGACTAATGAAAAACTGTTTTTT. Translating gives CASSRQGGTNEKLFF.

Only one count was recorded for this clone. The rearrangement uses TRBV7-3 and TRBJ2-3; a weak D match, TRBD1 (6 bases). Between the trimmed V and J ends, which lost 2 bases and 11 bases, there was a span of 8 bases. The CDR3 has 11 amino acids. CDR1 is SGHTA and CDR2 is FQGTGA in the germline V gene. In nucleotides, the CDR3 is TGTGCCAGCAGCTTAGGGGGCCAGCAGTATTTT. It is translated as CASSLGGQQYF.

This chain joins TRBV27 and TRBJ1-6; D is uncertain. This CDR3 has 12 residues. V dropped 6 bases and J dropped 6 bases, with 6 bases sitting between them. CDR1 is MNHEY, CDR2 SMNVEV, per germline (reference sequence). In DNA form, the CDR3 reads TGTGCCAGCAGGGCCCTTAATTCACCCCTCCACTTT. Translation: CASRALNSPLHF.

The V gene is TRBV27, the J gene TRBJ2-5; 14 bases are shared with TRBD2. Germline-derived CDR1 and CDR2 are MNHEY and SMNVEV (reference sequence). The CDR3 is made up of 18 amino acids. Trimming took 6 bases from V and 1 from J; bases not matched to a gene: 10. For the CDR3, the DNA is TGTGCCAGCAGAAGACTAGCGGGAGGGGGTGTGGTCCAAGAGACCCAGTACTTC. Translation gives CASRRLAGGGVVQETQYF.

The rearrangement uses TRBV12-5 and TRBJ2-1, with D possibly TRBD1 on 5 matching bases. V lost 3 bases, J lost 8 bases, and 8 bases lay in between. CDR1 is LGHNT and CDR2 is FRNRAP in the germline V gene. CDR3 size: 12 residues. The CDR3 sequence: CASGLRGDEQFF. The CDR3 nucleotides read TGTGCTAGTGGTTTAAGGGGCGATGAGCAGTTCTTC.

The CDR3 sequence is CASSESGASSYEQYF. DNA of the CDR3: TGTGCCAGCAGTGAATCCGGTGCCTCCTCCTACGAGCAGTACTTC. This chain joins TRBV25-1 and TRBJ2-7; D gene unclear. Germline-derived CDR1 and CDR2 are MGHDK and SYGVNS. This CDR3 has 15 amino acids. V lost 1 base and J 0 bases, leaving 10 bases between the germline ends.

This clone was seen only once. The genes are TRBV27 and TRBJ1-6; TRBD1 matches at 8 bases. The CDR3 runs 17 residues. CDR1 and CDR2 from the germline V gene are MNHEY and SMNVEV (reference sequence). The V segment lost 7 bases and the J segment 7 bases; nucleotides outside the gene matches: 15. CDR3 amino acids: CASTRNTGGVSNSPLHF. CDR3 nucleotide sequence: TGTGCCAGCACAAGGAACACAGGGGGAGTATCAAATTCACCCCTCCACTTT.

Remarks on this clone: Other DNA sequences in this specimen translate into the identical CDR3. V is TRBV5-1 and J is TRBJ1-5; 8 bases are shared with TRBD1. After removal of 4 bases from V and 5 bases from J, the junction contained 5 bases not matched to a gene. Germline V gene lookup returns CDR1 SGHRS and CDR2 YFSETQ. The CDR3 extends over 14 amino acids. The CDR3 spells CASSLGQGDQPQHF. The CDR3 DNA is TGCGCCAGCAGCCTAGGACAGGGAGATCAGCCCCAGCATTTT.

The chain combines TRBV9 with TRBJ1-4, with D possibly being TRBD1 (6 bases). The CDR3 is 15 amino acids. CDR1 is SGDLS, CDR2 YYNGEE, per germline. V was shortened by 4 bases and J by 0 bases, with 10 bases between the two germline ends. The DNA of the CDR3 is TGTGCCAGCAGCAACCCAGGGGCAACTAATGAAAAACTGTTTTTT. Its protein product is CASSNPGATNEKLFF.

The J gene is TRBJ2-3, the V gene TRBV24-1; D is possibly TRBD1 (5 bases). The CDR3 is 14 amino acids. Trimming shortened V by 1 base and J by 7 bases, and 11 bases separated the two germline ends. The germline V gene encodes CDR1 KGHDR and CDR2 SFDVKD. The CDR3 region has the DNA TGTGCCACCAGTGATTTAAAACAGGTGAATACGCAGTATTTT. Amino acids: CATSDLKQVNTQYF.

The chain combines TRBV3-1 (or the pseudogene TRBV3-2) with TRBJ1-6, with D perhaps matching TRBD1 (5 bases). Trimming took 2 bases from V and 9 from J, leaving 14 bases between them. CDR1 and CDR2 from the germline V gene are LGHDT and YNNKEL (reference sequence). This CDR3 region has 15 residues. The CDR3, as DNA: TGTGCCAGCAGCCAACGACCATCCGGGGGTTCACCCCTCCACTTT. Amino acids: CASSQRPSGGSPLHF.

The rearrangement uses TRBV11-1 and TRBJ2-5, with 11 nucleotides matching TRBD2. The CDR3 runs to 16 residues. J lost 1 base, V lost 2 bases, and 3 bases had no gene match. Per the germline V gene, CDR1 is SGHAT and CDR2 is FQDESV (reference sequence). CDR3 sequence (DNA): TGTGCCAGCAGCTTAAGGCTAGCGGGGGGCCAAGAGACCCAGTACTTC. Translated, it gives CASSLRLAGGQETQYF.

The chain is built from TRBV6-5 and TRBJ2-7; 11 bases are a match to TRBD2. The V gene's germline CDR1 is MNHEY and CDR2 SVGAGI. The CDR3 has 13 residues. V was clipped by 8 bases and J by 1 base; unmatched bases: 1. The CDR3: CASGTSGSYEQYF. CDR3 nucleotides: TGTGCCAGCGGGACTAGCGGATCCTACGAGCAGTACTTC.

The gene calls are TRBV2 and TRBJ2-7; TRBD1 might be the D (7 bases). Trimming cost V 7 bases and J 3 bases, with 16 bases left between them. The germline CDR1 and CDR2 sequences are SNHLY and FYNNEI. This CDR3 has 14 amino acids. The CDR3 DNA is TGTGCCAGCAACCGGTGGCAGGGGGGCTACGAGCAGTACTTC. It codes for CASNRWQGGYEQYF.

J is TRBJ2-3 and V is TRBV9, with 13 nucleotides matching TRBD2. This CDR3 contains 19 residues. Germline V lookup: CDR1 SGDLS, CDR2 YYNGEE. With 4 bases clipped from V and 4 bases from J, the junction kept 15 bases outside the gene matches. The CDR3 DNA reads TGTGCCAGCAGCCCCAGGTGGACTAGCGGGGGCCCCCCCCCAGATACGCAGTATTTT. This encodes CASSPRWTSGGPPPDTQYF.

The CDR3 is CASSYRSLYEQYF. The CDR3 DNA follows: TGTGCCAGCTCATACCGGAGCCTCTACGAGCAGTACTTC. The genes are TRBV18 and TRBJ2-7; D is uncertain. Between the trimmed V and J ends, which lost 5 bases and 3 bases, there was a span of 11 bases. The CDR3 is made up of 13 amino acids. Germline lookup yields CDR1 KGHSH and CDR2 LQKENI.

The rearrangement joins TRBV11-2 to TRBJ2-1, with a tentative D call TRBD2 (5 bases). V lost 3 bases and J lost 9, with 18 bases in between. Germline loops: CDR1 SGHAT, CDR2 FQNNGV. The CDR3 loop spans 15 amino acids. For the CDR3, the DNA is TGTGCCAGCAGCTTCGGGCTAGCACGTTCTTCTGAGCAGTTCTTC. Its protein is CASSFGLARSSEQFF.

The chain links TRBV5-1 to TRBJ2-7, with a possible D match to TRBD2 (6 bases). Trimming pared 4 bases from V and 3 bases from J, leaving 14 bases between. CDR1 is SGHRS and CDR2 is YFSETQ in the germline V gene. There are 14 residues in the CDR3. The CDR3 nucleotides read TGCGCCAGCAGCCTCGACGGGGGTAGCTACGAGCAGTACTTC. Translating it yields CASSLDGGSYEQYF.

The V call is TRBV27, the J call TRBJ2-7; maybe TRBD2 (5 bases). Germline CDR1 is MNHEY and CDR2 is SMNVEV (reference sequence). The CDR3 consists of 14 residues. V was pared by 0 bases and J by 4 bases, with 10 bases between. The CDR3 DNA is TGTGCCAGCAGTTTATCGGGAGCGGAGTACGAGCAGTACTTC. Amino acids: CASSLSGAEYEQYF.

This clone was recorded only once. The chain combines TRBV24-1 with TRBJ2-3; a possible D gene is TRBD1 (6 bases). Trimming stripped 2 bases from V and 2 bases from J, with 16 bases between. Germline assignment: CDR1 KGHDR and CDR2 SFDVKD. The CDR3 sequence is 17 residues long. The CDR3 DNA follows: TGTGCCACCAGTGATTCGTGGGGCAGGGGCGACACAGATACGCAGTATTTT. Protein: CATSDSWGRGDTDTQYF.

This clone appeared a single time. The genes are TRBV24-1 and TRBJ2-5; D might be TRBD2 (7 bases). V shed 5 bases and J shed 2 bases, with 17 bases lying between them. The CDR3 runs to 16 residues. The germline gives CDR1 KGHDR, CDR2 SFDVKD. The CDR3 loop is CATSAPQGGGQETQYF. The CDR3 region has the DNA TGTGCCACCAGTGCGCCACAGGGAGGGGGACAAGAGACCCAGTACTTC.

The gene calls are TRBV13 and TRBJ1-1; TRBD1 matches at 7 bases. The CDR3 totals 16 residues. Germline-derived CDR1 and CDR2 are PRHDT and FYEKMQ (reference sequence). Unmatched junction bases numbered 4, after V lost 0 bases and J lost 0 bases. The CDR3 is CASSLGGQPMNTEAFF. In nucleotides, the CDR3 is TGTGCCAGCAGCTTAGGGGGACAGCCCATGAACACTGAAGCTTTCTTT. The full variable domain, its missing parts supplied by reference TRBV13 and TRBJ1-1, is AAGVIQSPRHLIKEKRETATLKCYPIPRHDTVYWYQQGPGQDPQFLISFYEKMQSDKGSIPDRFSAQQFSDYHSELNMSSLELGDSALYFCASSLGGQPMNTEAFFGQGTRLTVV.

This chain uses TRBV27 with TRBJ1-2; TRBD1 might be the D (6 bases). This CDR3 region has 13 residues. V was cut by 3 bases and J by 5 bases, with 10 bases left in between. Germline CDR1 is MNHEY and CDR2 is SMNVEV (reference sequence). The CDR3 coding sequence is TGTGCCAGCAGTTTGTCCGGACAGTATGGCTACACCTTC. Its protein is CASSLSGQYGYTF.

This chain joins TRBV5-1 and TRBJ2-1; tentatively, D is TRBD2 (5 bases). V lost 3 bases, J lost 4 bases, and 11 bases lay in between. Germline lookup yields CDR1 SGHRS and CDR2 YFSETQ. This CDR3 comprises 14 residues. CDR3 region: CASSSRLQYNEQFF. DNA for the CDR3: TGCGCCAGCAGCTCGAGACTACAGTACAATGAGCAGTTCTTC.

The chain uses TRBV28 and TRBJ1-5; D is uncertain. CDR3 size: 16 residues. Trimming took off 3 bases at V and 0 bases at J, with 12 bases between the two ends. Germline assignment: CDR1 MDHEN and CDR2 SYDVKM. CDR3 protein: CASSFEVRGSNQPQHF. The CDR3 nucleotides read TGTGCCAGCAGTTTTGAGGTCCGGGGTAGCAATCAGCCCCAGCATTTT.

The chain links TRBV7-6 to TRBJ2-7, with TRBD2 matching 9 bases. V lost 4 bases and J lost 7; bases outside the gene matches: 11. The CDR3 has 15 amino acids. Per germline, CDR1 SGHVS and CDR2 FNYEAQ. This CDR3 reads CASSSAGTSPKEQYF. The CDR3 nucleotides read TGTGCCAGCAGCTCCGCCGGGACTAGCCCCAAGGAGCAGTACTTC.

This clone came up many times. The chain links TRBV19 to TRBJ1-6; the D is unclear. The germline V gene encodes CDR1 LNHDA and CDR2 SQIVND (reference sequence). Trimming cost V 2 bases and J 10 bases, with 15 bases left between them. The length of the CDR3 is 15 residues. CDR3 loop: CASSISTEGWSPLHF. In DNA, the CDR3 is TGTGCCAGTAGTATATCGACGGAGGGATGGTCACCCCTCCACTTT.

This sequence joins TRBV7-9 and TRBJ1-5; a weak D match, TRBD1 (6 bases). V dropped 6 bases and J dropped 4 bases, with 19 bases sitting between them. Germline lookup yields CDR1 SEHNR and CDR2 FQNEAQ (reference sequence). The CDR3 spans 16 residues. The CDR3 sequence is CASRDLRDKVNQPQHF. For the CDR3, the DNA is TGTGCCAGCAGGGACCTTCGGGACAAAGTAAATCAGCCCCAGCATTTT.

The CDR3 protein is CASSFVSEGQGEQFF. DNA of the CDR3: TGTGCCAGCAGCTTTGTTTCTGAGGGTCAAGGTGAGCAGTTCTTC. This chain connects TRBV7-6 to TRBJ2-1, with a tentative D call TRBD2 (5 bases). The germline CDR1 and CDR2 sequences are SGHVS and FNYEAQ. V was shortened by 3 bases and J by 9 bases, with 18 bases between the two germline ends. This CDR3 region has 15 residues.

This sequence joins TRBV4-3 and TRBJ2-7; 8 nucleotides match TRBD2. This CDR3 has 15 amino acids. V was pared by 4 bases and J by 2 bases, with 7 bases of the junction left unmatched. Germline V gene data show CDR1 as LGHNA and CDR2 as YSLEER. In nucleotides, the CDR3 is TGCGCCAGCAGCCGGGGACTAGGCGGCCCCTACGAGCAGTACTTC. Protein: CASSRGLGGPYEQYF.